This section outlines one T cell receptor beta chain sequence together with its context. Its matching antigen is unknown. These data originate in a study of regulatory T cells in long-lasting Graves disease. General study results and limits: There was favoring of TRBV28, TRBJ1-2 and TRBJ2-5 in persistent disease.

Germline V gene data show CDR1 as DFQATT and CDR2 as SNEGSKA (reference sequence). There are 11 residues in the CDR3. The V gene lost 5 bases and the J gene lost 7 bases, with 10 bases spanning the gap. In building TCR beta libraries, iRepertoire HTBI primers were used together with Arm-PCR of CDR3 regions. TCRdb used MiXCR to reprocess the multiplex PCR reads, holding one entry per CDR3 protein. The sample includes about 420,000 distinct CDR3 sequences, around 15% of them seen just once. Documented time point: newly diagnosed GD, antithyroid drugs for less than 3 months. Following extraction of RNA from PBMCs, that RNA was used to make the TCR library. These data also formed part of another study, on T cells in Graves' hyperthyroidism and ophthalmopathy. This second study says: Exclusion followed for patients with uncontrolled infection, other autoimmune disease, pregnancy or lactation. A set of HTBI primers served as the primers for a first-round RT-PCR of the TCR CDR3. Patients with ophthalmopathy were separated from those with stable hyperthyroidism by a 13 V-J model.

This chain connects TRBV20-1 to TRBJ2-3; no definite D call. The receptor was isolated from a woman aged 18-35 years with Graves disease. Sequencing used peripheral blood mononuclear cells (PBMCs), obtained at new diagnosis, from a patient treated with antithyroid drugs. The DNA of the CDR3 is TGCAGTGCTTTGTGGGTAAATACGCAGTATTTT. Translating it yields CSALWVNTQYF.